This TCR beta chain derives from a study of memory CD4+ T cells and cytomegalovirus serostatus. Overall study: Healthy Belgian adult donors included fewer than 10 CMV-positive and around 25 CMV-negative people.

Germline-derived CDR1 and CDR2 are DFQATT and SNEGSKA (reference sequence). The CDR3 totals 11 residues. V lost 3 bases, J lost 9 bases, and 12 bases lay in between. The sample holds one count of this clone. Its antigen is undetermined. Single viable CD3+CD4+CD8-CD45RO+ cells were sorted as the memory CD4+ T cells. Study-wide findings and caveats: About 40% of the roughly 160 known CMV-associated TCRbeta sequences appeared in CD4+ memory.

Authors' analysis steps: Out-of-frame sequences were removed, leaving 2 million or so distinct TCRbeta sequences. TCRdb keeps only in-frame clones here, not all; method: immunoSEQ multiplex PCR. V and J calls and clone size are as listed in that table; D and trimming were resolved from the DNA. The repertoire holds around 60,000 clones, with roughly four fifths as singletons. Sequencing input: memory CD4+ T cells from blood. This receptor was identified in an adult in good health and CMV-seronegative. The chain joins TRBV20-1 to TRBJ2-7, with D perhaps TRBD1 (6 bases). CDR3 residues: CSASARGRQYF. CDR3 bases: TGCAGTGCTAGCGCCAGGGGCCGGCAGTACTTC.